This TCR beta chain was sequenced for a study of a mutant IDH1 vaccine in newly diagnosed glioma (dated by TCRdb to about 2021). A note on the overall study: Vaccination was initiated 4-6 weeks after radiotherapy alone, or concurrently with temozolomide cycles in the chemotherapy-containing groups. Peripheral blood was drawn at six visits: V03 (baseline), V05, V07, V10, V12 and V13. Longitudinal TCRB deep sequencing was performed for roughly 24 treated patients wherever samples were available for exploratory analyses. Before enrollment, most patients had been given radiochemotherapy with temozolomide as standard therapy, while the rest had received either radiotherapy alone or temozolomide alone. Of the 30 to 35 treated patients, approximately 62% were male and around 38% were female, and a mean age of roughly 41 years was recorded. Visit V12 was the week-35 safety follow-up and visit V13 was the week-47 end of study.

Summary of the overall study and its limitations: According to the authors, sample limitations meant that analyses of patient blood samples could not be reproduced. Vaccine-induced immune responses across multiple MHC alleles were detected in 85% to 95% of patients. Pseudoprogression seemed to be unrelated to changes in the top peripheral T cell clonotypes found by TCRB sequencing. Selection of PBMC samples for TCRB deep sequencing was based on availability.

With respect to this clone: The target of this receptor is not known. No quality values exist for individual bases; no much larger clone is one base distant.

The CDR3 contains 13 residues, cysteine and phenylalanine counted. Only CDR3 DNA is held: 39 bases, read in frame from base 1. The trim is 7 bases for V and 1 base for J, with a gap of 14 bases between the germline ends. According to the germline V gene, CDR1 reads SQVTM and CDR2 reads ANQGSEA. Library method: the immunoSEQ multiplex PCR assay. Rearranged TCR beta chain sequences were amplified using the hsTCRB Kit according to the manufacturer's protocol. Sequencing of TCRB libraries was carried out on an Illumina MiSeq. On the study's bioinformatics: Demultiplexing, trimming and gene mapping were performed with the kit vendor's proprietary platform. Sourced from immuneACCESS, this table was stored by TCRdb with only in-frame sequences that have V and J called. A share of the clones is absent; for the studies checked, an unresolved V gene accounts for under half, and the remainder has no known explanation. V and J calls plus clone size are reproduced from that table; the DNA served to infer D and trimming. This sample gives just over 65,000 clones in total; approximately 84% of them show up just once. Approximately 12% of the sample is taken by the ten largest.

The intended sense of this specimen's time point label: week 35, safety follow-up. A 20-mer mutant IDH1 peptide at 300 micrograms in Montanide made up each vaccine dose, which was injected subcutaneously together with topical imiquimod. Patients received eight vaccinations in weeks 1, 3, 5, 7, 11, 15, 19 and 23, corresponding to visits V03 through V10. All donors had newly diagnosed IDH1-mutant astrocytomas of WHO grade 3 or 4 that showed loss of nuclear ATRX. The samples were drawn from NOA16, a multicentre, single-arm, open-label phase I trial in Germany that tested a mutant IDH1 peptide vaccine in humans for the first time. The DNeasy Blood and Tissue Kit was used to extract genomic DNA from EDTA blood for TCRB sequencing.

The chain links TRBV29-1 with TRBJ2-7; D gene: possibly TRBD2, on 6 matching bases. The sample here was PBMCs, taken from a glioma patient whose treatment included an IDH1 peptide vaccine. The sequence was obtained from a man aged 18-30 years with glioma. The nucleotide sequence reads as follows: TGCAGCGGGTCGCGGGACGGTTCCTACGAGCAGTACTTC. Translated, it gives CSGSRDGSYEQYF.